The rows below give T cell receptor beta chains drawn from one sample of a study of T cells in Graves' hyperthyroidism and ophthalmopathy. TCRdb independently ran MiXCR on the multiplex PCR reads; one entry per CDR3 protein. The profile covers under 800,000 distinct CDR3 sequences, with 11% to 15% appearing a single time and around 9.6% taken by the ten largest. The sequenced sample was blood. The receptors stem from a woman between 18 and 29 years old with Graves' hyperthyroidism. CDR3s include the opening cysteine and the closing phenylalanine or tryptophan. A D gene is named only where the DNA matches it firmly. Clone size is given for some rows only: seen once, a few or many times, or a class if the clone is expanded.

>TRBJ2-1|few|TRBD1|TRBV19
CASSSIDRVEGNEQFF
TGTGCCAGTAGCTCAATAGACAGGGTAGAGGGAAATGAGCAGTTCTTC
>TRBJ2-2|many|TRBD2|TRBV2
CASSELAENTGELFF
TGTGCCAGCAGTGAGCTAGCGGAGAACACCGGGGAGCTGTTTTTT
>TRBJ2-5|many|NA|TRBV20-1
CSPRQQETQYF
TGCAGTCCCCGACAGCAAGAGACCCAGTACTTC
>TRBJ1-2|few|NA|TRBV12-3/TRBV12-4
CASSLALLSDGGYTF
TGTGCCAGCAGTTTAGCGCTCCTATCGGACGGCGGCTACACCTTC
>TRBJ1-4|many|TRBD1|TRBV3-1
CASSQVGQSTNEKLFF
TGTGCCAGCAGCCAAGTGGGACAGTCGACTAATGAAAAACTGTTTTTT
>TRBJ2-3|NA|NA|TRBV30
CAWSRDFTDTQYF
TGTGCCTGGAGTCGGGACTTCACAGATACGCAGTATTTT
>TRBJ2-1|many|TRBD2|TRBV5-1
CASSRLAVSYNEQFF
TGCGCCAGCAGCCGTCTAGCGGTCTCCTACAATGAGCAGTTCTTC
>TRBJ2-7|many|NA|TRBV20-1
CSASWGNLYEQYF
TGCAGTGCTAGTTGGGGAAATCTCTACGAGCAGTACTTC
>TRBJ2-1|many|NA|TRBV20-1
CSARAGTTNNEQFF
TGCAGTGCTAGAGCCGGGACCACAAACAATGAGCAGTTCTTC
>TRBJ2-3|few|NA|TRBV20-1
CSARGVSSTDTQYF
TGCAGTGCTAGAGGAGTTTCTAGCACAGATACGCAGTATTTT
>TRBJ2-7|NA|NA|TRBV19
CASRTVGGSPYEQYF
TGTGCCAGTAGGACCGTTGGGGGATCACCCTACGAGCAGTACTTC
>TRBJ2-3|NA|TRBD2|TRBV7-6
CASSFPSGRPYF
TGTGCCAGCAGCTTCCCTAGCGGGAGGCCGTATTTT
>TRBJ1-6|NA|TRBD1|TRBV11-2
CASSRRGTGENSPLHF
TGTGCCAGCAGTCGCCGGGGGACAGGCGAAAATTCACCCCTCCACTTT
>TRBJ1-5|few|NA|TRBV28
CASSLWIPLGRQPQHF
TGTGCCAGCAGTTTATGGATACCCTTAGGGAGACAGCCCCAGCATTTT
>TRBJ2-1|NA|NA|TRBV29-1
CSVGGGPRSYNEQFF
TGCAGCGTTGGGGGGGGGCCCCGCTCCTACAATGAGCAGTTCTTC
>TRBJ2-3|many|TRBD1|TRBV30
CAWNRGATDTQYF
TGTGCCTGGAACAGGGGAGCTACAGATACGCAGTATTTT
>TRBJ2-4|NA|TRBD1|TRBV7-9
CASSSSDRAPQAKNIQYF
TGTGCCAGCAGCTCCTCGGACAGGGCGCCACAAGCCAAAAACATTCAGTACTTC
>TRBJ1-1|NA|NA|TRBV10-2
CASGIDLGWTEAFF
TGCGCCAGTGGGATTGACCTGGGTTGGACTGAAGCTTTCTTT
>TRBJ1-5|many|NA|TRBV30
CAWSVGGDSNQPQHF
TGTGCCTGGAGTGTGGGCGGAGATAGCAATCAGCCCCAGCATTTT
>TRBJ1-5|few|NA|TRBV19
CASSIAADRFNQPQHF
TGTGCCAGTAGTATAGCCGCGGACAGATTTAATCAGCCCCAGCATTTT
>TRBJ2-1|many|TRBD2|TRBV18
CASSPQGGVEVQFF
TGTGCCAGCTCACCCCAGGGAGGGGTGGAAGTGCAGTTCTTC
>TRBJ2-4|many|TRBD1|TRBV20-1
CSASLGGWKAKNIQYF
TGCAGTGCTAGTCTAGGGGGCTGGAAGGCCAAAAACATTCAGTACTTC
>TRBJ1-5|few|NA|TRBV30
CAWSVRGYSNQPQHF
TGTGCCTGGAGTGTACGGGGTTATAGCAATCAGCCCCAGCATTTT
>TRBJ2-5|NA|NA|TRBV24-1
CATSGPGTAQETQYF
TGTGCCACCAGTGGGCCAGGGACTGCGCAAGAGACCCAGTACTTC
>TRBJ2-7|many|NA|TRBV18
CASSPSSSRGEQYF
TGTGCCAGCTCACCCTCTTCCTCTCGGGGGGAGCAGTACTTC
>TRBJ2-2|many|NA|TRBV7-2
CASSLGGGNTGELFF
TGTGCCAGCAGCTTAGGTGGGGGGAACACCGGGGAGCTGTTTTTT
>TRBJ2-2|NA|TRBD1|TRBV10-1
CASSVDRRPTGELFF
TGCGCCAGCAGTGTGGACAGGCGGCCCACCGGGGAGCTGTTTTTT
>TRBJ2-5|NA|NA|TRBV4-1
CASSHEYRVETQYF
TGCGCCAGCAGCCACGAATACAGGGTAGAGACCCAGTACTTC
>TRBJ2-7|many|NA|TRBV7-2
CASSLARTIEQYF
TGTGCCAGCAGCTTAGCCCGGACTATTGAGCAGTACTTC
>TRBJ2-5|NA|TRBD2|TRBV5-1
CASSSGTSGPLQTQYF
TGCGCCAGCAGCTCCGGGACTAGCGGACCCCTTCAGACCCAGTACTTC
>TRBJ1-1|many|NA|TRBV19
CASSAKRNTEAFF
TGTGCCAGTAGCGCGAAGAGGAACACTGAAGCTTTCTTT
>TRBJ2-5|few|NA|TRBV7-9
CASSFYGGEETQYF
TGTGCCAGCAGCTTTTACGGAGGCGAAGAGACCCAGTACTTC
>TRBJ1-1|many|TRBD1|TRBV2
CASSESDRGLANTEAFF
TGTGCCAGCAGTGAGAGCGACAGGGGGCTTGCGAACACTGAAGCTTTCTTT
>TRBJ1-2|many|NA|TRBV5-1
CASSLGWWAYGYTF
TGCGCCAGCAGCTTGGGGTGGTGGGCCTATGGCTACACCTTC
>TRBJ2-3|NA|TRBD2|TRBV7-8
CASSLVGLGMPQYF
TGTGCCAGCAGCTTAGTAGGACTAGGGATGCCACAGTATTTT
>TRBJ2-1|few|TRBD1|TRBV14
CASSQRDSPLGVRYNEQFF
TGTGCCAGCAGCCAACGGGACAGCCCATTAGGTGTGCGCTACAATGAGCAGTTCTTC
>TRBJ2-1|NA|TRBD1|TRBV19
CASSRQGFYNEQFF
TGTGCCAGTAGTAGACAGGGGTTCTACAATGAGCAGTTCTTC
>TRBJ2-5|many|NA|TRBV6-5
CASSYSAGETQYF
TGTGCCAGCAGTTACTCGGCTGGGGAGACCCAGTACTTC
>TRBJ2-6|NA|TRBD1|TRBV12-3/TRBV12-4
CASSTDRGRFSGANVLTF
TGTGCCAGCTCCACGGACAGGGGGCGGTTTTCTGGGGCCAACGTCCTGACTTTC
>TRBJ2-1|NA|NA|TRBV20-1
CSATEGPSNEQFF
TGCAGTGCGACAGAGGGCCCCTCCAATGAGCAGTTCTTC
>TRBJ1-4|NA|NA|TRBV6-5
CASSYSISEKLFF
TGTGCCAGCAGTTACTCGATATCTGAAAAACTGTTTTTT
>TRBJ2-3|many|NA|TRBV3-1
CASSQGQGITQYF
TGTGCCAGCAGCCAGGGTCAGGGGATAACGCAGTATTTT
>TRBJ1-1|many|TRBD1|TRBV27
CASRGQGMNTEAFF
TGTGCCAGCAGGGGACAGGGCATGAACACTGAAGCTTTCTTT
>TRBJ2-7|once|NA|TRBV27
CATRSLSHEQYF
TGTGCCACGCGCTCCCTGAGTCACGAGCAGTACTTC
>TRBJ1-1|many|NA|TRBV6-1
CASTLGVNTEAFF
TGTGCCAGCACCTTAGGGGTCAACACTGAAGCTTTCTTT
>TRBJ2-1|NA|TRBD2|TRBV12-3/TRBV12-4
CASSFRGLAGVTSSYNEQFF
TGTGCCAGCAGTTTTCGGGGACTAGCGGGAGTGACTAGCTCCTACAATGAGCAGTTCTTC
>TRBJ2-1|NA|NA|TRBV7-9
CASSTSIDTSRNNEQFF
TGTGCCAGCAGCACTTCTATCGACACCTCTCGTAACAATGAGCAGTTCTTC
>TRBJ1-6|few|NA|TRBV9
CASSVNGPPLHF
TGTGCCAGCAGCGTAAACGGTCCACCCCTCCACTTT
>TRBJ2-5|NA|NA|TRBV7-9
CASSLVPSSETQYF
TGTGCCAGCAGCTTAGTACCCAGTTCGGAGACCCAGTACTTC
>TRBJ2-5|many|NA|TRBV15
CATSRTSSTTSPQETQYF
TGTGCCACCAGCAGAACTTCTTCGACGACTTCCCCTCAAGAGACCCAGTACTTC
>TRBJ2-1|many|NA|TRBV28
CASADVGSSYNEQFF
TGTGCCAGCGCCGACGTAGGGAGCTCCTACAATGAGCAGTTCTTC
>TRBJ2-1|few|TRBD1|TRBV5-4
CASSRGTDRYNEQFF
TGTGCCAGCAGCCGAGGGACAGATCGATACAATGAGCAGTTCTTC
>TRBJ2-7|many|NA|TRBV9
CASSVDGNRGYYEQYF
TGTGCCAGCAGCGTAGATGGCAATAGGGGCTACTACGAGCAGTACTTC
>TRBJ1-1|many|NA|TRBV10-2
CASRRQMNTEAFF
TGCGCCAGCAGAAGACAGATGAACACTGAAGCTTTCTTT
>TRBJ2-1|few|NA|TRBV29-1
CSVVRVLGTEQFF
TGCAGCGTCGTCCGGGTGTTGGGGACTGAGCAGTTCTTC
>TRBJ2-5|many|TRBD2|TRBV12-3/TRBV12-4
CASSLAVDSGRAGETQYF
TGTGCCAGCAGTTTAGCGGTCGATAGCGGGAGGGCCGGGGAGACCCAGTACTTC
>TRBJ2-7|many|TRBD2|TRBV28
CASSLIGTNYEQYF
TGTGCCAGCAGTTTAATAGGGACTAACTACGAGCAGTACTTC